This paragraph covers one T cell receptor beta chain sequence. This table comes from immunoSEQ multiplex PCR, and its TCRdb copy is limited to in-frame clones, with some not included. The table lists 200,000 or so clones, around 80% of them singletons. Cohorts were determined from participant-reported clinical history. This specimen comes from a study of blood T cell repertoires in COVID-19. About the research overall: Donors in the United States, Italy and Spain gave samples during acute or convalescent COVID-19.

V dropped 7 bases and J dropped 1 base, with 19 bases sitting between them. Germline loops: CDR1 SGHTA, CDR2 FQGNSA. The CDR3 sequence is 17 residues long. This TCR derives from a woman in her forties with acute COVID-19. The sequenced sample was PBMCs or T cells enriched from blood (not recorded which). This sequence joins TRBV7-2 and TRBJ2-2, with D possibly being TRBD1 (6 bases). The CDR3 DNA follows: TGTGCCAGCATCCTGGGGTCCGGGACAAAGAACACCGGGGAGCTGTTTTTT. Protein product: CASILGSGTKNTGELFF.